These T cell receptor beta chains were read from a single sample in a study of early T cells in non-severe SARS-CoV-2 infection. MiXCR was run by TCRdb on the 5' RACE reads, yielding one entry per CDR3 protein. The sample lists 85,000 to 100,000 distinct CDR3 sequences, around 16% occurring once. The sequenced material came from whole blood. Every receptor here comes from an adult who was a healthcare worker with PCR-confirmed SARS-CoV-2 infection or an uninfected control (not recorded which). Both conserved end residues are part of each CDR3. Each record gives: clone size, D gene, V gene, J gene, CDR3 protein, CDR3 DNA. The D gene is left open where the match is weak. Some rows mark clone size as missing; the rest say once, few, many or name a class of expanded clone.

>few|-|TRBV3-1|TRBJ1-1
CASSRVRTNTEAFF
TGTGCCAGCAGCCGGGTGAGGACGAACACTGAAGCTTTCTTT
>many|-|TRBV28|TRBJ2-3
CASSERKGGSDTQYF
TGTGCCAGCAGCGAAAGGAAAGGAGGTTCGGATACGCAGTATTTT
>-|-|TRBV12-3/TRBV12-4|TRBJ2-7
CASSPGRNYEQYF
TGTGCCAGCAGCCCCGGACGGAACTACGAGCAGTACTTC
>-|TRBD1|TRBV20-1|TRBJ2-5
CSALRGQGAQKTQYF
TGCAGTGCTCTCCGGGGACAGGGGGCGCAGAAGACCCAGTACTTC
>few|-|TRBV28|TRBJ1-5
CASSLSDRLSTAQHF
TGTGCCAGCAGCTTATCGGACAGATTAAGCACGGCCCAGCATTTT
>few|TRBD1|TRBV6-5|TRBJ2-1
CASSGQGASSYNEQFF
TGTGCCAGCAGTGGACAGGGGGCGAGCTCCTACAATGAGCAGTTCTTC
>many|-|TRBV27|TRBJ2-1
CASSLLGTQSYNEQFF
TGTGCCAGCAGTTTATTGGGGACGCAATCCTACAATGAGCAGTTCTTC
>few|TRBD1|TRBV28|TRBJ1-5
CASSLTGVGNQPQHF
TGTGCCAGCAGTTTGACAGGGGTGGGCAATCAGCCCCAGCATTTT
>-|-|TRBV6-5|TRBJ1-6
CASSSSGVRNSPLHF
TGTGCCAGCAGTTCGTCGGGGGTGAGGAATTCACCCCTCCACTTT
>few|-|TRBV2|TRBJ1-4
CASTNRRRKLFF
TGTGCCAGCACTAACAGGAGACGCAAACTGTTTTTT
>-|TRBD1|TRBV10-2|TRBJ2-7
CASSEIGTGGREQYF
TGCGCCAGCAGTGAGATCGGGACAGGGGGCCGCGAGCAGTACTTC
>few|-|TRBV2|TRBJ2-5
CASSEARAGTYQETQYF
TGTGCCAGCAGTGAAGCAAGGGCAGGCACCTACCAAGAGACCCAGTACTTC
>-|-|TRBV5-1|TRBJ2-7
CASSPETDSSYEQYF
TGCGCCAGCAGCCCGGAGACCGACAGTTCCTACGAGCAGTACTTC
>-|TRBD1|TRBV14|TRBJ2-6
CASSHWDREAGANVLTF
TGTGCCAGCAGCCATTGGGACAGGGAGGCTGGGGCCAACGTCCTGACTTTC
>few|-|TRBV27|TRBJ1-2
CASSLYFFGGRNYGYTF
TGTGCCAGCAGTTTATATTTCTTCGGGGGGCGCAACTATGGCTACACCTTC
>few|-|TRBV13|TRBJ1-1
CASSQDGTASNTEAFF
TGTGCCAGCAGCCAGGATGGGACCGCTAGTAACACTGAAGCTTTCTTT
>many|TRBD2|TRBV20-1|TRBJ2-3
CSARLGLGGFDTQYF
TGCAGTGCTAGGCTGGGACTAGGGGGATTTGATACGCAGTATTTT
>few|TRBD2|TRBV28|TRBJ2-7
CASSPLSGGRYKQYF
TGTGCCAGCAGTCCTCTATCGGGCGGGAGGTACAAGCAGTACTTC
>-|-|TRBV27|TRBJ2-1
CASTLRNEQFF
TGTGCCAGCACCCTCCGCAATGAGCAGTTCTTC
>-|-|TRBV7-7|TRBJ2-2
CASSPTPFGSTGELFF
TGTGCCAGCAGTCCAACACCGTTCGGGTCCACCGGGGAGCTGTTTTTT
>few|TRBD1|TRBV12-3/TRBV12-4|TRBJ2-4
CASSPPGQGTNIQYF
TGTGCCAGCAGCCCTCCGGGACAGGGCACAAACATTCAGTACTTC
>few|-|TRBV6-6|TRBJ2-1
CASSYSNPRDLFGNEQFF
TGTGCCAGCAGTTACTCGAATCCTCGAGACCTGTTTGGGAATGAGCAGTTCTTC
>few|-|TRBV7-2|TRBJ1-6
CASSFANSPLHF
TGTGCCAGCAGCTTTGCCAATTCACCCCTCCACTTT
>-|-|TRBV6-2/TRBV6-3|TRBJ1-5
CASTRGGAQHF
TGTGCCAGCACCAGAGGGGGAGCCCAGCATTTT
>once|-|TRBV7-9|TRBJ2-3
CASSLQLTHTQYF
TGTGCCAGCAGCTTACAGCTAACCCATACGCAGTATTTT
>few|-|TRBV18|TRBJ2-7
CASSQGVAYEQYF
TGTGCCAGCTCACAGGGGGTCGCTTACGAGCAGTACTTC
>few|TRBD2|TRBV27|TRBJ2-1
CASKYPSPGTSGSYTYNEQFF
TGTGCCAGCAAATACCCTTCGCCCGGGACTAGCGGGAGCTATACCTACAATGAGCAGTTCTTC
>many|-|TRBV29-1|TRBJ1-4
CSARTSTNEKLFF
TGCAGCGCACGGACGTCAACTAATGAAAAACTGTTTTTT
>few|-|TRBV7-6|TRBJ1-1
CASSLSWGGEAFF
TGTGCCAGCAGCTTAAGTTGGGGTGGTGAAGCTTTCTTT
>-|-|TRBV6-5|TRBJ2-4
CASSVTDSSQKNIQYF
TGTGCCAGTTCTGTGACAGACAGCTCCCAGAAAAACATTCAGTACTTC
>many|TRBD1|TRBV5-1|TRBJ1-4
CASSLQGADEKLFF
TGCGCCAGCAGCTTACAGGGGGCGGATGAAAAACTGTTTTTT
>-|-|TRBV6-2/TRBV6-3|TRBJ2-2
CASRSEGTGELFF
TGTGCCAGCAGGAGTGAAGGAACCGGGGAGCTGTTTTTT
>-|-|TRBV19|TRBJ1-2
CASIPGHQAGYGYTF
TGTGCCAGTATACCGGGCCACCAGGCGGGCTATGGCTACACCTTC
>few|TRBD2|TRBV5-1|TRBJ2-7
CASSLEASGYEQYF
TGCGCCAGCAGCTTGGAGGCTAGCGGGTACGAGCAGTACTTC
>-|-|TRBV7-2|TRBJ1-2
CASSWEPFNYGYTF
TGTGCCAGCAGCTGGGAGCCTTTTAACTATGGCTACACCTTC
>-|-|TRBV7-8|TRBJ2-7
CASSRARSYEQYF
TGTGCCAGCAGCCGAGCACGTTCCTACGAGCAGTACTTC
>many|TRBD1|TRBV28|TRBJ1-2
CASSFSRGRSGYTF
TGTGCCAGCAGTTTTAGCAGGGGGCGGTCTGGCTACACCTTC
>-|-|TRBV28|TRBJ1-2
CASSFGGSGTGYTF
TGTGCCAGCAGTTTCGGCGGCTCGGGTACTGGCTACACCTTC
>-|-|TRBV7-2|TRBJ2-3
CASSLATRDTQYF
TGTGCCAGCAGCTTAGCGACGAGAGATACGCAGTATTTT
>many|-|TRBV7-9|TRBJ2-2
CASGGSRREEAGELFF
TGTGCCAGCGGGGGGTCCCGGCGAGAGGAGGCCGGGGAGCTGTTTTTT
>-|TRBD1|TRBV7-2|TRBJ1-1
CASSLRSGGQGDTEAFF
TGTGCCAGCAGCTTAAGGTCGGGTGGGCAGGGGGACACTGAAGCTTTCTTT
>few|-|TRBV12-3/TRBV12-4|TRBJ2-5
CASRLQNRETQYF
TGTGCCAGCAGATTACAGAATAGAGAGACCCAGTACTTC
>once|-|TRBV12-3/TRBV12-4|TRBJ1-1
CASSFSGWNTEAFF
TGTGCCAGCAGTTTTTCAGGGTGGAACACTGAAGCTTTCTTT
>few|-|TRBV7-2|TRBJ2-3
CASSRLSRGGPSTDTQYF
TGTGCCAGCAGCCGTTTAAGCAGGGGCGGGCCTAGCACAGATACGCAGTATTTT